The 14 T cell receptor beta chains given below trace back to one sample, sequenced in a study of a mutant IDH1 vaccine in newly diagnosed glioma. Their recognized antigens are unknown. The time point here: week 11, during vaccination. Doses of 300 ug of mutant IDH1 20-mer peptide were given with topical imiquimod. Libraries were prepared by immunoSEQ multiplex PCR; TCRdb keeps only in-frame clonotypes and omits some of them. The sample carries roughly 60,000 clones, under 85% recorded once. The sample consisted of PBMCs, taken from a glioma patient whose treatment included an IDH1 peptide vaccine. The receptors shown here come from a man aged 25-40 years with glioma.

This sequence joins TRBV11-2 and TRBJ2-7, with 13 bases aligning to TRBD2. V lost 5 bases, J lost 4 bases, and 14 bases stayed unmatched. Per germline, CDR1 SGHAT and CDR2 FQNNGV. This CDR3 contains 18 residues. The DNA for the CDR3 is TGTGCCAGCAGCCCTCGGACTAGCGGGAGCCTCCGGGGTTACGAGCAGTACTTC. Protein sequence: CASSPRTSGSLRGYEQYF. The complete variable domain, with remaining parts taken from reference TRBV11-2 and TRBJ2-7, reads EAGVAQSPRYKIIEKRQSVAFWCNPISGHATLYWYQQILGQGPKLLIQFQNNGVVDDSQLPKDRFSAERLKGVDSTLKIQPAKLEDSAVYLCASSPRTSGSLRGYEQYFGPGTRLTVT.

DNA of the CDR3: TGTGCCAGCAGTTCGCCGGGGGAAAACAATGAGCAGTTCTTC. It encodes CASSSPGENNEQFF. The chain recombines TRBV28 with TRBJ2-1; D may be TRBD2 (6 bases). The germline gives CDR1 MDHEN, CDR2 SYDVKM. The CDR3 is 14 residues long. The germline V and J ends were trimmed by 4 bases and 5 bases, with 12 bases remaining between them. The entire variable domain, with the rest obtained from reference TRBV28 and TRBJ2-1, is as follows: DVKVTQSSRYLVKRTGEKVFLECVQDMDHENMFWYRQDPGLGLRLIYFSYDVKMKEKGDIPEGYSVSREKKERFSLILESASTNQTSMYLCASSSPGENNEQFFGPGTRLTVL.

CDR3 DNA sequence: TGTGCCAGCAGCTTCCCCGGGACAGGGGGCGCGAACACCGGGGAGCTGTTTTTT. Protein product: CASSFPGTGGANTGELFF. The chain carries TRBV7-2 and TRBJ2-2, with TRBD1 identical over 12 bases. Looked up from germline, CDR1 is SGHTA and CDR2 is FQGNSA. The CDR3 is 18 residues long. V dropped 3 bases and J dropped 0; count of bases not matched to a gene: 5.

The J gene is TRBJ2-5, the V gene TRBV7-3, with 12 bases lining up with TRBD2. CDR1 is SGHTA, CDR2 FQGTGA, per germline. The CDR3 loop spans 15 amino acids. Germline trimming cut 4 bases from V and 4 bases from J; bases unmatched to any gene: 4. The CDR3 loop reads CASSSSGGARETQYF. The CDR3 DNA reads TGTGCCAGCAGCTCTAGCGGGGGGGCCCGAGAGACCCAGTACTTC. Full variable domain (missing parts from reference TRBV7-3 and TRBJ2-5): GAGVSQTPSNKVTEKGKYVELRCDPISGHTALYWYRQSLGQGPEFLIYFQGTGAADDSGLPNDRFFAVRPEGSVSTLKIQRTERGDSAVYLCASSSSGGARETQYFGPGTRLLVL.

J is TRBJ1-4 and V is TRBV5-5; D is uncertain. CDR1 SGHKS and CDR2 YYEKEE come from the germline V gene (reference sequence). This CDR3 spans 18 amino acids. V was trimmed by 2 bases and J by 0 bases, leaving 17 bases between them. CDR3 residues: CASSFPDGGRATNEKLFF. As DNA, the CDR3 is TGTGCCAGCAGCTTTCCCGACGGAGGACGTGCAACTAATGAAAAACTGTTTTTT.

This rearrangement joins TRBV5-6 to TRBJ2-2; D might be TRBD1 or TRBD2, each matching 5 bases. The CDR3 has 16 residues. V lost 5 bases and J lost 2, with 16 bases in between. CDR1 is SGHDT, CDR2 YYEEEE, per germline. The CDR3, as DNA: TGTGCCAGCAGTTCGGGGCCAGGGCGAAACACCGGGGAGCTGTTTTTT. It translates to CASSSGPGRNTGELFF.

This clone was detected a few times. This chain uses TRBV7-9 with TRBJ2-1; the D gene is possibly TRBD2 (6 bases). Per germline, CDR1 SEHNR and CDR2 FQNEAQ (reference sequence). Trimming removed 1 base at V and 10 bases at J, with 17 bases between. There are 15 residues in the CDR3. The DNA of the CDR3 is TGTGCCAGCAGCTTAGTAGCGGAGCGTGGGGAGGAGCAGTTCTTC. Amino acids: CASSLVAERGEEQFF.

CDR3 protein: CASSRGQGEVEQYF. CDR3 bases: TGTGCCAGCAGTCGCGGACAGGGTGAGGTCGAGCAGTACTTC. The chain links TRBV6-6 to TRBJ2-7, with 8 bases identical to TRBD1. Germline lookup yields CDR1 MNHNY and CDR2 SVGAGI (reference sequence). The CDR3 is 14 residues long. The J segment lost 6 bases and the V segment lost 5 bases, leaving 9 bases of the junction unmatched.

The J gene is TRBJ2-1, the V gene TRBV7-9; 10 nucleotides match TRBD1. The V gene's germline CDR1 is SEHNR and CDR2 FQNEAQ (reference sequence). The CDR3 loop spans 14 amino acids. With V trimmed by 6 bases and J by 8 bases, 7 bases remained unmatched. This CDR3 reads CASRQGQGVDEQFF. The CDR3 DNA sequence: TGTGCCAGCAGACAAGGACAGGGGGTCGATGAGCAGTTCTTC.

This clone was seen more than once but under ten times. CDR3 sequence reads: CASSQDRGHSNQPQHF. DNA for the CDR3: TGTGCCAGCAGCCAAGACAGGGGGCATAGCAATCAGCCCCAGCATTTT. The chain links TRBV4-2 to TRBJ1-5; 8 positions agree with TRBD1. This CDR3 spans 16 amino acids. From germline, CDR1 is LGHNA and CDR2 YNFKEQ. The junction had 1 base not matched to a gene; V was cut back by 0 bases and J by 0 bases.

V usage is TRBV5-6 and J usage is TRBJ2-5; unclear D gene. V shed 4 bases and J shed 6 bases, with 10 bases lying between them. The CDR3 loop spans 12 amino acids. CDR1 is SGHDT, CDR2 YYEEEE, per germline. The CDR3: CASSPGPKTQYF. The CDR3 bases are TGTGCCAGCAGCCCCGGACCGAAGACCCAGTACTTC.

The chain uses TRBV6-1 and TRBJ2-5; TRBD2 aligns across 11 bases. CDR3 size: 18 residues. The trim removed 2 bases at V and 0 bases at J, leaving 8 bases unmatched. Per the germline V gene, CDR1 is MNHNS and CDR2 is SASEGT. CDR3 protein: CASSELRGLAEYQETQYF. The CDR3 bases are TGTGCCAGCAGTGAATTGCGGGGACTAGCGGAGTACCAAGAGACCCAGTACTTC.

V is TRBV30 and J is TRBJ2-7; D is uncertain. The ends were cut back, 4 bases at V and 6 bases at J, with 16 bases in the middle. Germline loops: CDR1 GTSNPN, CDR2 SVGIG (reference sequence). CDR3 length: 13 amino acids. The CDR3, as DNA: TGTGCCTGGACTAGAACCGGGCTGGGCGAGCAGTACTTC. It yields the protein CAWTRTGLGEQYF.

The CDR3 here is CASRRDTYNEQFF. The CDR3, as DNA: TGTGCCAGCCGAAGGGACACCTACAATGAGCAGTTCTTC. The rearrangement uses TRBV5-6 and TRBJ2-1; the D gene is possibly TRBD1 (6 bases). Trimming took off 7 bases at V and 2 bases at J, with 10 bases between the two ends. This CDR3 comprises 13 residues. Per germline, CDR1 SGHDT and CDR2 YYEEEE.